The entry below gives a single T cell receptor (beta chain) sequence along with its context. What it recognizes is unknown. CD8+CD57+ cell expansion, shown by flow cytometry, had occurred in the patients selected for sequencing. The J segment lost 4 bases and the V segment lost 1 base, leaving 5 bases of the junction unmatched. Germline V gives CDR1 SGHTA, CDR2 FQGTGA. The length of the CDR3 is 16 residues. This record belongs to a study of CD8+CD57+ T cells in acquired aplastic anemia. Points from the study as a whole: In common between the patients and the controls were approximately 28 CD8+ CDR3 sequences.

The TCR beta profiling, which covered VDJ combination and CDR3 sequence, was carried out using genomic DNA as the template. TCRdb itself ran the reads through MiXCR, one entry per CDR3 protein. The sample consists of about 180,000 distinct CDR3 sequences, less than 60% of them appearing once. This rearrangement joins TRBV7-3 to TRBJ2-3; TRBD2 agrees at 10 bases. The TCR sequence derives from a human donor with aplastic anemia. Material: sorted CD4+, CD8+, or CD8+CD57+ T cells (not recorded which) from PBMCs. The chain's CDR3 is CASSLRGLAGADTQYF. DNA for the CDR3: TGTGCCAGCAGCTTAAGGGGGCTAGCGGGAGCAGATACGCAGTATTTT.